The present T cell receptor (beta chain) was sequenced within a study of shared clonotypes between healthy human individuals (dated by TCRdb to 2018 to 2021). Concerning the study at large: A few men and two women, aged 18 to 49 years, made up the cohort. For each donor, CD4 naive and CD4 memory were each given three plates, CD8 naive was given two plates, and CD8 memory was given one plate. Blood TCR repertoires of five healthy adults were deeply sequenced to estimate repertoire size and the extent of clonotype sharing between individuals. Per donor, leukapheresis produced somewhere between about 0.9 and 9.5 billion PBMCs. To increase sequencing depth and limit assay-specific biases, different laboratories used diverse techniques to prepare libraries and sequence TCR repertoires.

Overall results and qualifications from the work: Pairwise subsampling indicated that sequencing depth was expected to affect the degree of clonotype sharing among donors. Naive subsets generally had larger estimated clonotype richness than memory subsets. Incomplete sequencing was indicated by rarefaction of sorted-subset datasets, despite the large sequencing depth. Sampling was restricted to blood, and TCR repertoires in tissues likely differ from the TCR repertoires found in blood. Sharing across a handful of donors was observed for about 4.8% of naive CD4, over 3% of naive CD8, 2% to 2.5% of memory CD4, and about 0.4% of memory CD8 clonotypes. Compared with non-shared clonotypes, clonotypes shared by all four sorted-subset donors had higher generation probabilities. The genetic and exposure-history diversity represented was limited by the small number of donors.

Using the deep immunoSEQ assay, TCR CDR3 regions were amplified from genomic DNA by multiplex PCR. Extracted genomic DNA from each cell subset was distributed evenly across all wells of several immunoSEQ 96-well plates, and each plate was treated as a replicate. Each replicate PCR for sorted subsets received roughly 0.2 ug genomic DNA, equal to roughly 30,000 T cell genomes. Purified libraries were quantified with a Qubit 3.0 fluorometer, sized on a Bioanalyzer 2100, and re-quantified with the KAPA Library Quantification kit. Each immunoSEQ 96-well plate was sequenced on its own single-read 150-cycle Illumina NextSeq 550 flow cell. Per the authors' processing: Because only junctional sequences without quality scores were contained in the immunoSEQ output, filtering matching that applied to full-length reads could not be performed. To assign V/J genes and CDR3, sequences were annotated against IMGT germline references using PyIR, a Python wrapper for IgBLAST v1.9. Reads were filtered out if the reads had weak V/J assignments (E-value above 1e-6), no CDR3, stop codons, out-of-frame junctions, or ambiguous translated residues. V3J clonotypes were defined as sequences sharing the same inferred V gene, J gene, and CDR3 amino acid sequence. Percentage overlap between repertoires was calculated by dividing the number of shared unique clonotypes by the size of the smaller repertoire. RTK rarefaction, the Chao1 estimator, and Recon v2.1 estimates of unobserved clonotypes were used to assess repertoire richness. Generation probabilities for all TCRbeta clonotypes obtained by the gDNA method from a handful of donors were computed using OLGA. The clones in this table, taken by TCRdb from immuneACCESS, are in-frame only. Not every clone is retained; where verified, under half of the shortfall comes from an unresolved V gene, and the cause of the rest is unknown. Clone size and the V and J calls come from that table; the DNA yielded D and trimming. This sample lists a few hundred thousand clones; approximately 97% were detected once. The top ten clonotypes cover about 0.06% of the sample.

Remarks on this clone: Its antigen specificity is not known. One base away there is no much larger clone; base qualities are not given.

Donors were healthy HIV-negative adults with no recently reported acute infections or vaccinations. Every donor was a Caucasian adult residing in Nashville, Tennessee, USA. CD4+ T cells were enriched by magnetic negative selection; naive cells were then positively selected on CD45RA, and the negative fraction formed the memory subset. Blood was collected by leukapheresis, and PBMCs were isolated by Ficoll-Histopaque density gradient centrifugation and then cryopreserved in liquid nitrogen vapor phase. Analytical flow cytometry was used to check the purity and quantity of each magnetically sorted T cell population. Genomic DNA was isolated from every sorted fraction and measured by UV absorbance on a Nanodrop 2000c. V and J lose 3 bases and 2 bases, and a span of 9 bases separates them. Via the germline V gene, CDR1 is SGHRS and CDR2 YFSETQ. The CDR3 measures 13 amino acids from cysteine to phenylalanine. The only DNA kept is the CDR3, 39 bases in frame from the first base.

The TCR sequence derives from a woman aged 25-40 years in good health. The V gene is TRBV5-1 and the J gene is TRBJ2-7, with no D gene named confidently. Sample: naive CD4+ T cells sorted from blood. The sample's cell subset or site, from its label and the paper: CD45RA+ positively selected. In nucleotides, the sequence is TGCGCCAGCAGCTCGCTAGGGACCTACGAGCAGTACTTC. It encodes CASSSLGTYEQYF.